This T cell receptor beta chain was captured in a study of blood T cell repertoires in COVID-19. Study-level information: Specimens from acute and convalescent COVID-19 originated in the United States, Italy and Spain. PBMCs, B-cell-depleted T cells, or T cells were the source of the cDNA or gDNA that made up the material.

As originally analysed: Amplification with reference gene primers provided the estimates of nucleated cell counts. Profiling relied on immunoSEQ multiplex PCR, and the TCRdb table lists in-frame clones only, not all of them. V and J calls and clone size are copied from that table; D and trimming were computed from the DNA. Altogether about 66,000 clones are present, around 80% being singletons, with the ten largest covering around 10%. CDR1 is SGHRS, CDR2 YFSETQ, per germline. V lost 0 bases and J lost 5, with 11 bases in between. The CDR3 is 14 residues long. The receptor was derived from a human donor in a cohort sampled during active COVID-19. Sample: peripheral blood. V usage is TRBV5-1 and J usage is TRBJ1-1; D perhaps matches TRBD1 (5 bases). The CDR3 DNA is TGCGCCAGCAGCTTGGATCTGGGGCGGACTGAAGCTTTCTTT. Residues: CASSLDLGRTEAFF.